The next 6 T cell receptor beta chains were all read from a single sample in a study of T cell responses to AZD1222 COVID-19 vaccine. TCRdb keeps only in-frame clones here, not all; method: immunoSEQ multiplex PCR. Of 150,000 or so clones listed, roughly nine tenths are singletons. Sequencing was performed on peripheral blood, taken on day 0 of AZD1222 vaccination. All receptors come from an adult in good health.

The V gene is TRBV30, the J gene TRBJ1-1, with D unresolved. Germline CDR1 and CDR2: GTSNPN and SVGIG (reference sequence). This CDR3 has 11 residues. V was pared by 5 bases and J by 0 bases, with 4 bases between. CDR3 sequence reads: CAWELNTEAFF. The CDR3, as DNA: TGTGCCTGGGAACTGAACACTGAAGCTTTCTTT.

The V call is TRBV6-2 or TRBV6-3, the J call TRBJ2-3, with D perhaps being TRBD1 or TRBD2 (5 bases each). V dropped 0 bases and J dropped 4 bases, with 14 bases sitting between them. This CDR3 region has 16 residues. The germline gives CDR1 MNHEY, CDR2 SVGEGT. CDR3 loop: CASSYSRGVGADTQYF. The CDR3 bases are TGTGCCAGCAGTTACTCGAGAGGGGTTGGAGCAGATACGCAGTATTTT.

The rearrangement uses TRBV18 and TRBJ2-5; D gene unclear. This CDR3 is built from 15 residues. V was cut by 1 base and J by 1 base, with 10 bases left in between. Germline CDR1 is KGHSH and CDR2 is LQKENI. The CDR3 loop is CASSPLIDGQETQYF. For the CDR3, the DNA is TGTGCCAGCTCACCACTAATCGACGGCCAAGAGACCCAGTACTTC.

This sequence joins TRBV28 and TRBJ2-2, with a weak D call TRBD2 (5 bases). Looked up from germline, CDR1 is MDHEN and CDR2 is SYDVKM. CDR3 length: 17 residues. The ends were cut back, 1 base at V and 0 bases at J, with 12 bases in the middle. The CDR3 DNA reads TGTGCCAGCAGTTTATTTGGCGGGCTATCGAACACCGGGGAGCTGTTTTTT. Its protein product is CASSLFGGLSNTGELFF.

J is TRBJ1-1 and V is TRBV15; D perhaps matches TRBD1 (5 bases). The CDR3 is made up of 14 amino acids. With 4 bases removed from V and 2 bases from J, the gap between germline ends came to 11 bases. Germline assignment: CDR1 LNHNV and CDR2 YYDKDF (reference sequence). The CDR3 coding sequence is TGTGCCACCAGCAAGGGGAGGGGTAACACTGAAGCTTTCTTT. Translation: CATSKGRGNTEAFF.

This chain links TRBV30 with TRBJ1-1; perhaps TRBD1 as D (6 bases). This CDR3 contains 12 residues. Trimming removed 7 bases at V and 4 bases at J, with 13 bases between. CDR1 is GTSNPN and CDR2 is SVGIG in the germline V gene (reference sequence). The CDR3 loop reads CALEQGGTEAFF. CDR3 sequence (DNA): TGTGCCTTGGAACAGGGTGGCACTGAAGCTTTCTTT.